Shown below are 26 T cell receptor beta chains from a single sample sequenced in a study of blood T cell repertoires in COVID-19. Using immunoSEQ multiplex PCR, the repertoire was profiled, and TCRdb retains in-frame clones only, with some absent. The sample records roughly 520,000 clones, 88% being singletons. Sequencing input: PBMCs or T cells enriched from blood (not recorded which). Every receptor here comes from a woman between 40 and 50 years old who had recovered from COVID-19.

The rearrangement joins TRBV9 to TRBJ1-6, with D hard to call. CDR1 and CDR2 (germline): SGDLS, YYNGEE. The V end lost 3 bases, the J end lost 13 bases, and 14 bases lay between the germline ends. The CDR3 length is 13 residues. The CDR3 DNA is TGTGCCAGCAGCGCCACTATCCCGGGGCCCCTCCACTTT. It codes for CASSATIPGPLHF. The whole variable domain, filled in from reference TRBV9 and TRBJ1-6, reads DSGVTQTPKHLITATGQRVTLRCSPRSGDLSVYWYQQSLDQGLQFLIQYYNGEERAKGNILERFSAQQFPDLHSELNLSSLELGDSALYFCASSATIPGPLHFGNGTRLTVT.

This rearrangement joins TRBV29-1 to TRBJ2-1; 11 nucleotides match TRBD2. With V trimmed by 4 bases and J by 5 bases, 4 bases remained unmatched. The CDR3 is made up of 14 amino acids. Germline CDR1 reads SQVTM; CDR2 reads ANQGSEA. The CDR3 sequence is CSVAGTSGHNEQFF. The CDR3 DNA sequence: TGCAGCGTTGCTGGGACTAGCGGCCACAATGAGCAGTTCTTC.

The rearrangement uses TRBV27 and TRBJ1-6; weak D call: TRBD1 (6 bases). From germline, CDR1 is MNHEY and CDR2 SMNVEV (reference sequence). This CDR3 has 14 amino acids. V was cut by 5 bases and J by 4 bases, with 9 bases left in between. The CDR3 bases are TGTGCCAGCAGTGGCAGGGGATATAATTCACCCCTCCACTTT. Translated: CASSGRGYNSPLHF.

In its sample, this clone was seen a few times. The chain joins TRBV25-1 to TRBJ1-1, with a tentative D call TRBD1 (6 bases). The germline V and J ends were trimmed by 2 bases and 1 base, with 8 bases remaining between them. The CDR3 length is 14 residues. Germline loops: CDR1 MGHDK, CDR2 SYGVNS. The CDR3 DNA follows: TGTGCCAGCAGTGAAACAGGGAGGAACACTGAAGCTTTCTTT. Amino acid sequence: CASSETGRNTEAFF.

This clone showed up just a few times. This chain joins TRBV6-5 and TRBJ1-1, with D maybe TRBD1 (5 bases). With 0 bases removed from V and 3 bases from J, the gap between germline ends came to 11 bases. The length of the CDR3 is 15 residues. Germline values: CDR1 MNHEY, CDR2 SVGAGI. The CDR3 spells CASSYSFRVDTEAFF. For the CDR3, the DNA is TGTGCCAGCAGTTACTCGTTCAGGGTGGACACTGAAGCTTTCTTT.

This clone was seen a handful of times. The rearrangement joins TRBV6-2 or TRBV6-3 to TRBJ1-1; D might be TRBD1 (6 bases). V shed 2 bases and J shed 4 bases, with 11 bases lying between them. Germline lookup yields CDR1 MNHEY and CDR2 SVGEGT. The CDR3 has 14 residues. The chain's CDR3 is CASSYPTGSTEAFF. CDR3 nucleotide sequence: TGTGCCAGCAGTTACCCGACAGGTTCCACTGAAGCTTTCTTT.

This clone has a handful of counts. The chain is built from TRBV4-3 and TRBJ1-1; D may be TRBD1 (6 bases). CDR1 is LGHNA and CDR2 is YSLEER in the germline V gene. V gave up 3 bases and J gave up 1 base, with 15 bases separating them. This CDR3 has 16 amino acids. CDR3 in amino acids: CASSHAKMTGNTEAFF. The CDR3 coding sequence is TGCGCCAGCAGCCATGCGAAGATGACAGGGAACACTGAAGCTTTCTTT.

This chain joins TRBV14 and TRBJ2-3; no clear D gene. Germline V gene data show CDR1 as SGHDN and CDR2 as FVKESK. Trimming cost V 6 bases and J 2 bases, with 3 bases left between them. The CDR3 runs 11 residues. The CDR3 bases are TGTGCCAGCAGTTACACAGATACGCAGTATTTT. Its protein is CASSYTDTQYF.

This clone was observed a few times. V usage is TRBV24-1 and J usage is TRBJ2-2; tentatively, D is TRBD1 (6 bases). The V end was cut by 7 bases, the J end by 3 bases, with 11 bases between. Germline V gene data show CDR1 as KGHDR and CDR2 as SFDVKD. The CDR3 has 14 residues. CDR3 protein: CATSDRFYTGELFF. CDR3 nucleotide sequence: TGTGCCACCAGCGACAGGTTTTACACCGGGGAGCTGTTTTTT.

The gene calls are TRBV29-1 and TRBJ2-5, with D possibly TRBD1 on 7 matching bases. Trimming shortened V by 8 bases and J by 2 bases, and 12 bases separated the two germline ends. Germline-derived CDR1 and CDR2 are SQVTM and ANQGSEA. The CDR3 totals 12 residues. The CDR3 DNA reads as TGCAGCACCCAGGGGGGACAAGAGACCCAGTACTTC. It translates to CSTQGGQETQYF.

The chain is built from TRBV4-1 and TRBJ2-7; TRBD2 might be the D (6 bases). Per the germline V gene, CDR1 is MGHRA and CDR2 is YSYEKL. This CDR3 contains 16 residues. Trimming took off 3 bases at V and 2 bases at J, with 17 bases between the two ends. CDR3 sequence (DNA): TGCGCCAGCAGCCAGGGGCGGGACCTGAGGCCCTACGAGCAGTACTTC. This encodes CASSQGRDLRPYEQYF.

The chain couples TRBV5-1 to TRBJ1-1; 9 bases are shared with TRBD1. V trimming: 4 bases; J trimming: 5 bases; junction bases outside the gene matches: 6. Germline values: CDR1 SGHRS, CDR2 YFSETQ. This CDR3 is built from 14 residues. CDR3 loop: CASSEQGAGTEAFF. Written as DNA, the CDR3 is TGCGCCAGCAGCGAACAGGGGGCCGGGACTGAAGCTTTCTTT. Drawing the rest from reference TRBV5-1 and TRBJ1-1, the complete variable domain is KAGVTQTPRYLIKTRGQQVTLSCSPISGHRSVSWYQQTPGQGLQFLFEYFSETQRNKGNFPGRFSGRQFSNSRSEMNVSTLELGDSALYLCASSEQGAGTEAFFGQGTRLTVV.

The genes are TRBV6-5 and TRBJ1-5; 10 bases are shared with TRBD1. Germline lookup yields CDR1 MNHEY and CDR2 SVGAGI. V dropped 8 bases and J dropped 3; count of bases not matched to a gene: 4. This CDR3 region has 14 residues. The CDR3 DNA reads TGTGCCAGCGGGACAGGGGTGACCAATCAGCCCCAGCATTTT. This encodes CASGTGVTNQPQHF.

J is TRBJ1-4 and V is TRBV7-8; TRBD1 is a possible D gene (5 bases). CDR1 and CDR2 from the germline V gene are SGHVS and FQNEAQ. The CDR3 contains 13 residues. Deletions cut 5 bases from V and 6 bases from J, with 10 bases between. The CDR3 coding sequence is TGTGCCAGCAGCCCATTCAGGGATGAAAAACTGTTTTTT. It translates to CASSPFRDEKLFF.

The rearrangement links TRBV19 to TRBJ1-4; D possibly corresponds to TRBD1 (5 bases). From germline, CDR1 is LNHDA and CDR2 SQIVND (reference sequence). The CDR3 contains 16 residues. Trimming removed 3 bases at V and 0 bases at J, with 11 bases between. This CDR3 reads CASSMGGSTTNEKLFF. CDR3 nucleotides: TGTGCCAGTAGTATGGGGGGGAGTACAACTAATGAAAAACTGTTTTTT.

The chain has TRBV30 and TRBJ1-1; 8 positions agree with TRBD1. The J segment lost 2 bases and the V segment lost 2 bases, leaving 7 bases of the junction unmatched. This CDR3 is 15 amino acids long. Germline lookup yields CDR1 GTSNPN and CDR2 SVGIG (reference sequence). CDR3 sequence reads: CAWSTRTGLNTEAFF. In nucleotides, the CDR3 is TGTGCCTGGAGTACCCGGACAGGGCTAAACACTGAAGCTTTCTTT.

The rearrangement joins TRBV29-1 to TRBJ2-5; the D gene is possibly TRBD1 (5 bases). V dropped 3 bases and J dropped 2 bases, with 10 bases sitting between them. Germline lookup yields CDR1 SQVTM and CDR2 ANQGSEA. The CDR3 is 13 residues long. CDR3 bases: TGCAGCGTTGATAGGCCAGGGCAAGAGACCCAGTACTTC. It is translated as CSVDRPGQETQYF. The whole variable domain, remainder taken from reference TRBV29-1 and TRBJ2-5, is SAVISQKPSRDICQRGTSLTIQCQVDSQVTMMFWYRQQPGQSLTLIATANQGSEATYESGFVIDKFPISRPNLTFSTLTVSNMSPEDSSIYLCSVDRPGQETQYFGPGTRLLVL.

The CDR3 is CASSPAGTGAYEQYF. CDR3 sequence (DNA): TGTGCCAGCAGTCCTGCTGGGACAGGGGCCTACGAGCAGTACTTC. V and J are TRBV6-5 and TRBJ2-7, with 10 positions matching TRBD1. CDR3 length equals 15 residues. V shed 5 bases and J 2 bases; nucleotides not matched to a gene: 6. Looked up from germline, CDR1 is MNHEY and CDR2 is SVGAGI.

The chain uses TRBV7-8 and TRBJ2-2, with TRBD2 identical over 7 bases. Germline values: CDR1 SGHVS, CDR2 FQNEAQ. J was trimmed by 3 bases and V by 1 base; bases with no gene match: 5. The CDR3 length is 16 residues. In DNA, the CDR3 is TGTGCCAGCAGCTTAGGCGGGAGCGTTGACACCGGGGAGCTGTTTTTT. It specifies CASSLGGSVDTGELFF.

The gene calls are TRBV19 and TRBJ1-1; D not resolved. This CDR3 is built from 13 residues. Per the germline V gene, CDR1 is LNHDA and CDR2 is SQIVND (reference sequence). Trimming took 10 bases from V and 5 from J, leaving 17 bases between them. The CDR3 sequence is CATSRLPGTEAFF. CDR3 in DNA: TGTGCCACCTCGCGGCTCCCGGGGACTGAAGCTTTCTTT. The whole variable domain, filled in from reference TRBV19 and TRBJ1-1, reads DGGITQSPKYLFRKEGQNVTLSCEQNLNHDAMYWYRQDPGQGLRLIYYSQIVNDFQKGDIAEGYSVSREKKESFPLTVTSAQKNPTAFYLCATSRLPGTEAFFGQGTRLTVV.

Here the CDR3 reads CASSRLVTEQYF. In DNA form, the CDR3 reads TGTGCCAGCAGTAGACTAGTCACCGAGCAGTACTTC. V is TRBV12-3 or TRBV12-4 and J is TRBJ2-7; D might be TRBD2 (6 bases). The CDR3 loop spans 12 amino acids. V lost 5 bases and J 6 bases, leaving 11 bases between the germline ends.

The chain links TRBV15 to TRBJ1-4, with 7 positions matching TRBD1. J gave up 4 bases and V 0 bases, and 5 bases lay outside the gene matches. The CDR3 sequence is 16 residues long. Germline loops: CDR1 LNHNV, CDR2 YYDKDF (reference sequence). Here the CDR3 reads CATSRDRDSRNEKLFF. The DNA for the CDR3 is TGTGCCACCAGCAGAGATAGGGACAGTCGTAATGAAAAACTGTTTTTT.

The V gene is TRBV15, the J gene TRBJ1-1; D call uncertain. The CDR3 runs 13 residues. CDR1 LNHNV and CDR2 YYDKDF come from the germline V gene (reference sequence). Trimming left V 5 bases short and J 5 bases short, with 12 bases between. CDR3 DNA sequence: TGTGCCACCAGCGACCTGTTGAGGACTGAAGCTTTCTTT. Translation: CATSDLLRTEAFF. Variable domain in full (rest from reference TRBV15 and TRBJ1-1): DAMVIQNPRYQVTQFGKPVTLSCSQTLNHNVMYWYQQKSSQAPKLLFHYYDKDFNNEADTPDNFQSRRPNTSFCFLDIRSPGLGDTAMYLCATSDLLRTEAFFGQGTRLTVV.

The chain recombines TRBV4-1 with TRBJ1-2; 10 bases align to TRBD1. V was pared by 1 base and J by 8 bases, with 7 bases of the junction left unmatched. Germline loops: CDR1 MGHRA, CDR2 YSYEKL. The CDR3 spans 15 residues. DNA of the CDR3: TGCGCCAGCAGCCAAGGGACAGGGGGACTGGGGGGCTACACCTTC. This sequence encodes CASSQGTGGLGGYTF.

V usage is TRBV18 and J usage is TRBJ2-5; the match to TRBD2 covers 7 bases. V was pared by 0 bases and J by 2 bases, with 3 bases of the junction left unmatched. CDR1 is KGHSH, CDR2 LQKENI, per germline. This CDR3 has 15 amino acids. CDR3 residues: CASSPPGRVQETQYF. DNA of the CDR3: TGTGCCAGCTCACCACCGGGGAGGGTTCAAGAGACCCAGTACTTC.

This clone was observed once. The J gene is TRBJ2-5, the V gene TRBV24-1, with unresolved D. CDR1 is KGHDR and CDR2 is SFDVKD in the germline V gene. Deletions cut 3 bases from V and 3 bases from J, with 10 bases between. The CDR3 length is 14 residues. CDR3 nucleotides: TGTGCCACCAGTGATCCCTTAGTCGAAGAGACCCAGTACTTC. As protein: CATSDPLVEETQYF.